The 23 T cell receptor beta chains below were found in one sample sequenced in a study of human T cells and chemical hapten exposure. Described time point: pre-sensitization, week 0. This sample's treatment: therapeutic diphenylcyclopropenone sensitization with weekly scalp DPC. TCRdb reanalysed the RACE reads using MiXCR and keeps one entry per CDR3 protein. The sample records 180,000 or so distinct CDR3 sequences, roughly 30% being singletons. This sample comprised whole blood, obtained in connection with sensitization to the hapten diphenylcyclopropenone (DPC). All receptors derive from a woman in her 30s with alopecia areata. Some clones in this sample may be carry-over from other donors' samples.

The rearrangement uses TRBV28 and TRBJ2-1; no clear D. V lost 5 bases and J lost 6, with 23 bases in between. Germline V lookup: CDR1 MDHEN, CDR2 SYDVKM. This CDR3 comprises 17 residues. CDR3 loop: CASSPRKQAQTPNEQFF. The DNA of the CDR3 is TGTGCCAGCAGTCCCCGCAAGCAGGCGCAGACCCCCAATGAGCAGTTCTTC.

The chain employs TRBV11-1 and TRBJ1-2; 9 bases fit TRBD1. There are 13 residues in the CDR3. V dropped 6 bases and J dropped 8; count of bases not matched to a gene: 7. Germline V gene data show CDR1 as SGHAT and CDR2 as FQDESV (reference sequence). CDR3: CASSLTGGRGYTF. The CDR3 region has the DNA TGTGCCAGCAGTCTAACAGGGGGCCGGGGCTACACCTTC.

This clonotype has just a few counts. The chain uses TRBV4-2 and TRBJ1-4; D ambiguous. CDR1 is LGHNA and CDR2 is YNFKEQ in the germline V gene. V lost 4 bases to trimming and J lost 5 bases, with 8 bases between them. The CDR3 is 13 amino acids. CDR3 in amino acids: CASSRDINEKLFF. The CDR3 DNA sequence: TGTGCCAGCAGCCGAGACATAAATGAAAAACTGTTTTTT.

This chain connects TRBV20-1 to TRBJ2-5; D perhaps matches TRBD1 (6 bases). V shed 1 base and J shed 5 bases, with 14 bases lying between them. Germline V gene sequence: CDR1 DFQATT, CDR2 SNEGSKA (reference sequence). CDR3 length: 14 amino acids. For the CDR3, the DNA is TGCAGTGCTAGAGGTCCAGGGGTAGGGGAGACCCAGTACTTC. Its translation: CSARGPGVGETQYF.

This chain joins TRBV9 and TRBJ2-7; no clear D gene. The germline CDR1 and CDR2 sequences are SGDLS and YYNGEE. V was cut by 4 bases and J by 0 bases, with 11 bases left in between. The CDR3 runs to 14 residues. This CDR3 reads CASSPRDVSYEQYF. CDR3 coding DNA: TGTGCCAGCAGCCCCAGAGACGTCTCCTACGAGCAGTACTTC.

The chain joins TRBV28 to TRBJ2-3; D not certain. Trimming cost V 5 bases and J 5 bases, with 8 bases left between them. This CDR3 is built from 12 residues. In germline, CDR1 is MDHEN, CDR2 SYDVKM. The CDR3 bases are TGTGCCAGCAGTCTGAACAGAGATACGCAGTATTTT. As protein: CASSLNRDTQYF.

There are a few counts of this clonotype. The rearrangement uses TRBV6-1 and TRBJ2-3; possibly TRBD2 for D (5 bases). The CDR3 sequence is 13 residues long. The germline V gene encodes CDR1 MNHNS and CDR2 SASEGT. The ends were cut back, 8 bases at V and 2 bases at J, with 11 bases in the middle. Here the CDR3 DNA reads TGTGCCAGCGACTATTTACCCACAGATACGCAGTATTTT. Translated: CASDYLPTDTQYF.

This clonotype was recorded a few times. The chain combines TRBV10-3 with TRBJ2-7, with 10 bases aligning to TRBD2. CDR3 length equals 14 residues. The trim removed 3 bases at V and 3 bases at J, leaving 2 bases unmatched. The germline V gene encodes CDR1 ENHRY and CDR2 SYGVKD. The DNA of the CDR3 is TGTGCCATCAGTGACGTAGCGGGAGGCTACGAGCAGTACTTC. This translates into CAISDVAGGYEQYF.

This clonotype showed up just a few times. This chain uses TRBV2 with TRBJ1-2, with a weak D call TRBD1 (6 bases). The V and J ends lost 6 bases and 4 bases respectively, with 9 bases between them. The CDR3 is 12 amino acids. Germline V gene lookup returns CDR1 SNHLY and CDR2 FYNNEI. DNA for the CDR3: TGTGCCAGCAGGAGACAGGCCTATGGCTACACCTTC. Protein: CASRRQAYGYTF.

V usage is TRBV2 and J usage is TRBJ1-1, with a possible D match to TRBD1 (6 bases). The V end was cut by 7 bases, the J end by 4 bases, with 16 bases between. Germline CDR1 SNHLY, CDR2 FYNNEI. CDR3 length equals 14 residues. The CDR3 DNA follows: TGTGCCAGCATAGTGTTACAGGGTTTCACTGAAGCTTTCTTT. Its translation: CASIVLQGFTEAFF.

The V call is TRBV21-1, the J call TRBJ2-7; the table gives TRBD1 as D, unverified against the DNA. TRBV21-1 is assigned pseudogene status. The CDR3 length is 13 residues. This chain's CDR3 is CASSRDGTYEQYF. In DNA, the CDR3 is TGCGCCAGCAGTAGGGACGGGACCTACGAGCAGTACTTC.

V gene TRBV7-9 combines with J gene TRBJ1-1; 7 nucleotides match TRBD1. The CDR3 length is 18 residues. From germline, CDR1 is SEHNR and CDR2 FQNEAQ (reference sequence). Trimming at V came to 4 bases and at J to 1 base, leaving 15 bases not matched to a gene. Written as DNA, the CDR3 is TGTGCCAGCAGCTCGCCGGGACAGCACTCTGGATCGAACACTGAAGCTTTCTTT. As protein: CASSSPGQHSGSNTEAFF.

This clonotype occurred many times. This chain links TRBV29-1 with TRBJ2-4; weak D call: TRBD1 (7 bases). The germline CDR1 and CDR2 sequences are SQVTM and ANQGSEA. The CDR3 totals 15 residues. V lost 6 bases, J lost 0 bases, and 15 bases lay in between. CDR3 in amino acids: CSVTRQGLAKNIQYF. CDR3 nucleotides: TGCAGCGTAACCCGACAGGGACTAGCCAAAAACATTCAGTACTTC.

The chain recombines TRBV3-1 with TRBJ1-4; no firm D call. With 0 bases removed from V and 8 bases from J, the gap between germline ends came to 7 bases. CDR3 length: 13 residues. Looked up from germline, CDR1 is LGHDT and CDR2 is YNNKEL (reference sequence). CDR3 loop: CASSQEGGEKLFF. CDR3 nucleotide sequence: TGTGCCAGCAGCCAAGAAGGAGGAGAAAAACTGTTTTTT.

Concerning this clonotype: A read error may account for a junction end that differs from germline. The chain couples TRBV24-1 to TRBJ2-5; D may be TRBD1 (6 bases). The CDR3 consists of 14 residues. The germline V gene has CDR1 KGHDR and CDR2 SFDVKD. In DNA, the CDR3 is TGTGCCACCAGTGACTGGACAGCCCAACAGACCCAGTACTTC. Amino acid sequence: CATSDWTAQQTQYF.

This sequence joins TRBV5-1 and TRBJ2-2, with unresolved D. Trimming cost V 0 bases and J 3 bases, with 12 bases left between them. The CDR3 is made up of 16 amino acids. Germline V lookup: CDR1 SGHRS, CDR2 YFSETQ. The CDR3 loop reads CASSLGASRDTGELFF. DNA of the CDR3: TGCGCCAGCAGCTTGGGTGCTTCACGGGACACCGGGGAGCTGTTTTTT.

This clonotype was recorded a few times. The V and J genes are TRBV3-1 and TRBJ2-5; 8 bases agree with TRBD1. Germline CDR1 LGHDT, CDR2 YNNKEL (reference sequence). The ends lost 4 bases at V and 3 bases at J; junction bases unmatched: 4. The CDR3 totals 14 residues. In DNA form, the CDR3 reads TGTGCCAGCAGCCCGGGACAGGCGAAAGAGACCCAGTACTTC. Translating gives CASSPGQAKETQYF.

The chain joins TRBV4-3 to TRBJ2-1, with D uncertain. V lost 1 base and J lost 2, with 12 bases in between. Germline values: CDR1 LGHNA, CDR2 YSLEER. The CDR3 has 16 residues. CDR3 in amino acids: CASSQARVLTYNEQFF. The CDR3 DNA sequence: TGCGCCAGCAGCCAAGCTAGGGTCTTAACCTACAATGAGCAGTTCTTC.

The chain is built from TRBV29-1 and TRBJ2-1; D may be TRBD1 (6 bases). The germline V and J ends were trimmed by 8 bases and 6 bases, with 17 bases remaining between them. This CDR3 comprises 13 residues. Germline CDR1 and CDR2: SQVTM and ANQGSEA. CDR3 sequence: CSLPGEGSNEQFF. The CDR3 nucleotides are TGCAGCCTCCCAGGGGAAGGGAGCAATGAGCAGTTCTTC.

The chain joins TRBV10-3 to TRBJ2-5, with D unresolved. Germline loops: CDR1 ENHRY, CDR2 SYGVKD. The CDR3 runs to 13 residues. V was clipped by 4 bases and J by 1 base, with 7 bases between them. The CDR3 loop is CAISGISQETQYF. Here the CDR3 DNA reads TGTGCCATCAGTGGAATCAGCCAAGAGACCCAGTACTTC.

As to this clonotype: Lacking the conserved final phenylalanine or tryptophan, this CDR3 likely reflects a read error. For the CDR3, the DNA is TGTGCCAGCATTAGTAGTGGTGAGCAGTTCTTA. This encodes CASISSGEQFL. The chain couples TRBV28 to TRBJ2-1; D not resolved. Germline loops: CDR1 MDHEN, CDR2 SYDVKM. Trimming cost V 7 bases and J 9 bases, with 10 bases left between them. This CDR3 contains 11 residues.

The rearrangement uses TRBV7-9 and TRBJ1-4; 7 positions match TRBD1. The J segment lost 11 bases and the V segment lost 7 bases, leaving 10 bases of the junction unmatched. CDR3 length: 13 residues. Germline CDR1 is SEHNR and CDR2 is FQNEAQ (reference sequence). CDR3 nucleotides: TGTGCCAGCACCTTTTCCCAGGGGGGCAAACTGTTTTTT. As protein: CASTFSQGGKLFF.

This sequence joins TRBV29-1 and TRBJ2-5; the D is unclear. Germline loops: CDR1 SQVTM, CDR2 ANQGSEA. V shed 4 bases and J shed 5 bases, with 11 bases lying between them. CDR3 size: 12 residues. Here the CDR3 DNA reads TGCAGCGTTGCCCACACCGGGGAGACCCAGTACTTC. Translating it yields CSVAHTGETQYF. Filled out from reference TRBV29-1 and TRBJ2-5, the complete variable domain reads SAVISQKPSRDICQRGTSLTIQCQVDSQVTMMFWYRQQPGQSLTLIATANQGSEATYESGFVIDKFPISRPNLTFSTLTVSNMSPEDSSIYLCSVAHTGETQYFGPGTRLLVL.